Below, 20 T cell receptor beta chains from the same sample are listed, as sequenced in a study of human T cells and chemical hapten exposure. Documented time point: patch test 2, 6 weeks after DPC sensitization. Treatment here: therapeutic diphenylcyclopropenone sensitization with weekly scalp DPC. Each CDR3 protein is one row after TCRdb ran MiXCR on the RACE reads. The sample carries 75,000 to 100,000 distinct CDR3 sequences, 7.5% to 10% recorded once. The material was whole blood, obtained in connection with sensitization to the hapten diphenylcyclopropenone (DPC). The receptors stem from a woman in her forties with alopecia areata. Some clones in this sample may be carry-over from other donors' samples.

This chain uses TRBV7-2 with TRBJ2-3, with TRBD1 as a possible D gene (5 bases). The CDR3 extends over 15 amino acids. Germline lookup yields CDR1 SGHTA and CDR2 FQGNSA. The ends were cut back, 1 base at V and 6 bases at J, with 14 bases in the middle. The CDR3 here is CASSLVGQGSDTQYF. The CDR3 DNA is TGTGCCAGCAGCTTAGTTGGGCAGGGAAGTGATACGCAGTATTTT. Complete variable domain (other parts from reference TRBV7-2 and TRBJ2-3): GAGVSQSPSNKVTEKGKDVELRCDPISGHTALYWYRQSLGQGLEFLIYFQGNSAPDKSGLPSDRFSAERTGGSVSTLTIQRTQQEDSAVYLCASSLVGQGSDTQYFGPGTRLTVL.

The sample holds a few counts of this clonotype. The CDR3 bases are TGTGCCAGCAGCTTAGCGGGCCTAGCGGGAGATGGGCAGTTCTTC. This encodes CASSLAGLAGDGQFF. The J gene is TRBJ2-1, the V gene TRBV7-9; 10 bases are shared with TRBD2. V was pared by 0 bases and J by 12 bases, with 8 bases of the junction left unmatched. Germline loops: CDR1 SEHNR, CDR2 FQNEAQ (reference sequence). The CDR3 contains 15 residues.

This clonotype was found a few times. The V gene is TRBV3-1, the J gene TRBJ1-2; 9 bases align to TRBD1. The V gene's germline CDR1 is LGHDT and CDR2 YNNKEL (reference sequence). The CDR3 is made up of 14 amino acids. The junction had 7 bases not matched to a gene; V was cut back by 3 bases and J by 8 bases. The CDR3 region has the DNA TGTGCCAGCAGCCAGAAGGGACAGGGAGGCGGCTACACCTTC. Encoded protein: CASSQKGQGGGYTF.

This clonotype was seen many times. The CDR3: CASSVGFSSSYNEQFF. The CDR3 nucleotides are TGTGCCAGCAGCGTAGGCTTCTCGAGCTCCTACAATGAGCAGTTCTTC. This sequence joins TRBV9 and TRBJ2-1; D gene ambiguous. The CDR3 spans 16 residues. Trimming took 0 bases from V and 0 from J, leaving 10 bases between them. The germline CDR1 and CDR2 sequences are SGDLS and YYNGEE.

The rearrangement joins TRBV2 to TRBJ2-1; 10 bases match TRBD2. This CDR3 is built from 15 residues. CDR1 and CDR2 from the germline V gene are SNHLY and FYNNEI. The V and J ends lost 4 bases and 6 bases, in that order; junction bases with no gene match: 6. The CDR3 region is CASSVAGGRGNEQFF. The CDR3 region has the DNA TGTGCCAGCAGTGTAGCGGGAGGAAGGGGCAATGAGCAGTTCTTC. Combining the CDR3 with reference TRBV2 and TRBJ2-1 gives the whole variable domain EPEVTQTPSHQVTQMGQEVILRCVPISNHLYFYWYRQILGQKVEFLVSFYNNEISEKSEIFDDQFSVERPDGSNFTLKIRSTKLEDSAMYFCASSVAGGRGNEQFFGPGTRLTVL.

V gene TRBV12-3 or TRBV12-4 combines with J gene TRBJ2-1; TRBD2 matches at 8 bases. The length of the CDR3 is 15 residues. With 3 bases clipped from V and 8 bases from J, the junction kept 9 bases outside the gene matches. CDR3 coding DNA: TGTGCCAGCAGTTTCCTAAGCGGGAGTTGGTATGAGCAGTTCTTC. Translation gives CASSFLSGSWYEQFF.

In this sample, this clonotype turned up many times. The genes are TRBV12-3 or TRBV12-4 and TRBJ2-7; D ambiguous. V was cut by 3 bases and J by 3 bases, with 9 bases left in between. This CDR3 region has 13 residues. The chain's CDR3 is CASSLGGYYEQYF. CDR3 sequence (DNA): TGTGCCAGCAGTTTGGGCGGATACTACGAGCAGTACTTC.

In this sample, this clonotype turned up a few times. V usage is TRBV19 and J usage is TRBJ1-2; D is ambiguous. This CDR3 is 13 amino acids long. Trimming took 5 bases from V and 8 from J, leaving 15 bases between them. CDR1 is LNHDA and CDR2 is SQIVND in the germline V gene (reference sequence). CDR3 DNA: TGTGCCAGTAGTCCATGGCCTAAGGGAGGCTACACCTTC. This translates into CASSPWPKGGYTF.

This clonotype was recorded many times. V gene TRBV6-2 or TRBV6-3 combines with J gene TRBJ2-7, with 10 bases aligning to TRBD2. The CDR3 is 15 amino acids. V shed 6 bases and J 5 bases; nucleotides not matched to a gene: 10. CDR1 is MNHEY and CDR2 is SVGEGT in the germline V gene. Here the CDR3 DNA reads TGTGCCAGCAGGGAACCTAGCGGGAGTATCAACGAGCAGTACTTC. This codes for CASREPSGSINEQYF.

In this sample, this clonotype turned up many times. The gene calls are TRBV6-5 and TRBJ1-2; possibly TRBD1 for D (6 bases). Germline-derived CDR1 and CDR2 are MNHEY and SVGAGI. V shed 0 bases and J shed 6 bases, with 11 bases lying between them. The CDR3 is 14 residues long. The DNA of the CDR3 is TGTGCCAGCAGTTACTCGGCAGGGGTGGATGGCTACACCTTC. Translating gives CASSYSAGVDGYTF.

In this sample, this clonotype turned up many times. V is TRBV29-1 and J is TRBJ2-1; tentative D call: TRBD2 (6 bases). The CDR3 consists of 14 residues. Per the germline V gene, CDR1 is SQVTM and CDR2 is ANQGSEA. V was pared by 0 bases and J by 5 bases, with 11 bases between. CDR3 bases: TGCAGCGTTGAAGATCCAGCGGGTGACAATGAGCAGTTCTTC. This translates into CSVEDPAGDNEQFF.

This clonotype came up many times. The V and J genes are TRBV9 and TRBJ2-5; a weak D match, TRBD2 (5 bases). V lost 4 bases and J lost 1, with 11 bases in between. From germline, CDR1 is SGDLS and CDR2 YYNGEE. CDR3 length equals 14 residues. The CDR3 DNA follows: TGTGCCAGCAGCTCGTCGGGGTTCCAAGAGACCCAGTACTTC. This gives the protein CASSSSGFQETQYF.

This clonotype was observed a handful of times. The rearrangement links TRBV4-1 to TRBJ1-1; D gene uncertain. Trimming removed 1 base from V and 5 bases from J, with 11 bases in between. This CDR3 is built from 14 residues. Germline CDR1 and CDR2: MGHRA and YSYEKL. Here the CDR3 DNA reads TGCGCCAGCAGCCAAGCGGCAGCGGGGACTGAAGCTTTCTTT. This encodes CASSQAAAGTEAFF.

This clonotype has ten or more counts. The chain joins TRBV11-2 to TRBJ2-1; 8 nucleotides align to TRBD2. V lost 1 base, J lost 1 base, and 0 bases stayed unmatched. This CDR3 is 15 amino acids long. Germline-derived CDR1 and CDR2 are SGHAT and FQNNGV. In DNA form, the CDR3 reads TGTGCCAGCAGCTTAGGCGGGAGGTCCTACAATGAGCAGTTCTTC. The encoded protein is CASSLGGRSYNEQFF.

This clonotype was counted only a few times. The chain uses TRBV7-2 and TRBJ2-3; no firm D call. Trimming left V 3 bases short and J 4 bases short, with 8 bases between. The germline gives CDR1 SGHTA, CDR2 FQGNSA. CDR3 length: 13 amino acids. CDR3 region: CASSFGSSDTQYF. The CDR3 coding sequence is TGTGCCAGCAGCTTCGGATCATCAGATACGCAGTATTTT.

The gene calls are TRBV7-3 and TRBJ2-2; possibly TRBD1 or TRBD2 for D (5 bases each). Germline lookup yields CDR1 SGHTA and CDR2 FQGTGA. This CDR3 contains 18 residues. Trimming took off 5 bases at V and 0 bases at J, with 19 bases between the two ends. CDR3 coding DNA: TGTGCCAGCAGCCACCCACGATGGGACGGGCCGAACACCGGGGAGCTGTTTTTT. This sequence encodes CASSHPRWDGPNTGELFF.

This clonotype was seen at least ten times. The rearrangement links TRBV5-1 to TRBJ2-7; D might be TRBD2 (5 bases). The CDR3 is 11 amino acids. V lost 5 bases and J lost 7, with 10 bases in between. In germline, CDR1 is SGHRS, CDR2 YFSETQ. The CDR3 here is CASRGETEQYF. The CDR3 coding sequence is TGCGCCAGCAGGGGAGAGACGGAGCAGTACTTC. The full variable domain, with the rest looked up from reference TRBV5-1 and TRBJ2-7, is KAGVTQTPRYLIKTRGQQVTLSCSPISGHRSVSWYQQTPGQGLQFLFEYFSETQRNKGNFPGRFSGRQFSNSRSEMNVSTLELGDSALYLCASRGETEQYFGPGTRLTVT.

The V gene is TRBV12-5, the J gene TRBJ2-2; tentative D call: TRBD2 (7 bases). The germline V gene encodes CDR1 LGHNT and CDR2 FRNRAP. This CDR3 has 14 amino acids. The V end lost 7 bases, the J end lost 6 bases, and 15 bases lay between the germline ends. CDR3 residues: CASALGGRPGELFF. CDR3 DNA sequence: TGTGCTAGTGCCCTGGGGGGGCGTCCCGGGGAGCTGTTTTTT. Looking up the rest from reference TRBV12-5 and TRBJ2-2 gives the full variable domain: DARVTQTPRHKVTEMGQEVTMRCQPILGHNTVFWYRQTMMQGLELLAYFRNRAPLDDSGMPKDRFSAEMPDATLATLKIQPSEPRDSAVYFCASALGGRPGELFFGEGSRLTVL.

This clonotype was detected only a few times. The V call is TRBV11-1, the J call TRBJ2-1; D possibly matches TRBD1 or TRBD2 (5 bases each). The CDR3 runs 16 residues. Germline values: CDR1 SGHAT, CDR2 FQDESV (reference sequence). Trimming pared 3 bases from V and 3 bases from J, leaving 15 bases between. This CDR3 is CASSFRSGTDYNEQFF. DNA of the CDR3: TGTGCCAGCAGCTTCCGTTCCGGGACCGACTACAATGAGCAGTTCTTC.

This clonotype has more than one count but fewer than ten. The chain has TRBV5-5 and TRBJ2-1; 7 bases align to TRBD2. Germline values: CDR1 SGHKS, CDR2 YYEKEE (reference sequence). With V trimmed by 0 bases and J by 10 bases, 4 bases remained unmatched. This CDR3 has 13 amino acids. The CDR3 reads CASSLEWGGEQFF. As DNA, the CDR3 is TGTGCCAGCAGCTTGGAATGGGGAGGGGAGCAGTTCTTC.